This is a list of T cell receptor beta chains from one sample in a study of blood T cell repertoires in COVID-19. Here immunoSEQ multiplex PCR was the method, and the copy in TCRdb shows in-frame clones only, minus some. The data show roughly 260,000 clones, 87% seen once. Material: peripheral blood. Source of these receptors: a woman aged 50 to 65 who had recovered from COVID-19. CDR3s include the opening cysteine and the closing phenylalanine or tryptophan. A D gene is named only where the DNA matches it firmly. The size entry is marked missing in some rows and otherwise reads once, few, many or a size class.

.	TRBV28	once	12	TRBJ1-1	TGTGCCAGCCGCTCGGCAGGCACTGAAGCTTTCTTT	CASRSAGTEAFF
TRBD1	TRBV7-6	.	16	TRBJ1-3	TGTGCCAGCAGCTTAGGGACAGGGTCTGGCGGAAACACCATATATTTT	CASSLGTGSGGNTIYF
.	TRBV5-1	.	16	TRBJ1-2	TGCGCCAGCAGCCCGGGCGCAGGGATCTGGGACTATGGCTACACCTTC	CASSPGAGIWDYGYTF
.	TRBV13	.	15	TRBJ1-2	TGTGCCAGCAGCTTAGGCCAAGGGGATTCCTATGGCTACACCTTC	CASSLGQGDSYGYTF
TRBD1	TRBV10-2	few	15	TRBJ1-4	TGCGCCAGCAGTTACTACGGACAGGGGGGCGAAAAACTGTTTTTT	CASSYYGQGGEKLFF
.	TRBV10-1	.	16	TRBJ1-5	TGCGCCAGCAGTGAGCGGGCAGGGGCCGGCAATCAGCCCCAGCATTTT	CASSERAGAGNQPQHF
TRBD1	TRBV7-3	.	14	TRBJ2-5	TGTGCCAGCAGCCGGACAGGGGGCCAAGAGACCCAGTACTTC	CASSRTGGQETQYF
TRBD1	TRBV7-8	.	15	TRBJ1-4	TGTGCCAGCAGCCACCGGGACAGGGGGATGGTAAAACTGTTTTTT	CASSHRDRGMVKLFF
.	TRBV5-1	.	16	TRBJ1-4	TGCGCCAGCAGCTCAGGACGGGGTGCAACTAATGAAAAACTGTTTTTT	CASSSGRGATNEKLFF
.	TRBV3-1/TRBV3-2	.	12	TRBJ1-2	TGTGCCAGCAGCCAGGGAGACTATGGCTACACCTTC	CASSQGDYGYTF
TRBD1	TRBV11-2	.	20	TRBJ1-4	TGTGCCAGCAGCTTAGACGGGGCCAGGCAGGGGGCGCGGAGAGGTGAAAAACTGTTTTTT	CASSLDGARQGARRGEKLFF
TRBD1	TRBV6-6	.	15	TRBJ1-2	TGTGCCAGCAGTACTGCGGGACAGGGGAGGACTGGCTACACCTTC	CASSTAGQGRTGYTF